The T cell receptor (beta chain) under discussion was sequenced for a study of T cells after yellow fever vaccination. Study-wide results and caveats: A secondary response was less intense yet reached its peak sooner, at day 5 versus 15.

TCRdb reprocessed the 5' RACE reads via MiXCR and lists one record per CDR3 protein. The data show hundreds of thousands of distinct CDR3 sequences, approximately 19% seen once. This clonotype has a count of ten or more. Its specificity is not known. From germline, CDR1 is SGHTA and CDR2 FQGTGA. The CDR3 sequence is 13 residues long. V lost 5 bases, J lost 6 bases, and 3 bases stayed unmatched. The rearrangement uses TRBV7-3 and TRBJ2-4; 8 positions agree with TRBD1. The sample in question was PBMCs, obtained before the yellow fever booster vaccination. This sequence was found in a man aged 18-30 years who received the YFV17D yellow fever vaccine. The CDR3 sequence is CASSPGQGNIQYF. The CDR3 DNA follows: TGTGCCAGCAGCCCCGGACAGGGAAACATTCAGTACTTC.